This T cell receptor (beta chain) was recorded in a study of blood T cell repertoires in COVID-19. Study background: PBMCs, B-cell-depleted T cells, or T cells were the source of the cDNA or gDNA that made up the material.

Per the authors' pipeline: Estimated nucleated cell counts came from reference gene primer amplification. Profiled with immunoSEQ multiplex PCR; TCRdb holds only in-frame clones, not every one. V, J and clone size derive from that table, while D and trimming were established from the DNA sequence. The sample lists about 250,000 clones, 88% occurring once. The ends were cut back, 4 bases at V and 1 base at J, with 17 bases in the middle. This CDR3 has 16 residues. Germline V gene data show CDR1 as SGHRS and CDR2 as YFSETQ. The chain uses TRBV5-1 and TRBJ1-1, with a possible D match to TRBD1 (5 bases). Sequencing was carried out using peripheral blood. The receptor's source is an elderly man with acute or convalescent COVID-19. The CDR3 loop reads CASSPGGSRANTEAFF. The CDR3 DNA sequence: TGCGCCAGCAGCCCAGGAGGGTCCAGGGCGAACACTGAAGCTTTCTTT.